Listed below are T cell receptor beta chains from one sample, sequenced in a study of T cell repertoires in cytomegalovirus infection. TCRdb reprocessed the reads with MiXCR, giving one entry per CDR3 protein. The sample contains about 310,000 distinct CDR3 sequences, about 17% of which appear only once. The sequenced sample was PBMCs. The receptor set was obtained from a human donor in good health (CMV status not recorded). Some clones in this sample may be carry-over from other donors' samples. Each CDR3 is given with its conserved first and last residue. The D gene is left open where the match is weak. Clone size is stated in some rows and not others, as once, few, many or a class when expanded.

j_call: TRBJ1-2
clone_size: NA
cdr3_length: 14
v_call: TRBV4-1
d_call: NA
cdr3_nt: TGCGCCAGCAGCCAACCCAGGGGTGGCTATGGCTACACCTTC
cdr3_aa: CASSQPRGGYGYTF

j_call: TRBJ2-5
clone_size: few
cdr3_length: 14
v_call: TRBV20-1
d_call: NA
cdr3_nt: TGCAGTGCTAGTCTCGGCGGAGACAAAGAGACCCAGTACTTC
cdr3_aa: CSASLGGDKETQYF

j_call: TRBJ1-6
clone_size: many
cdr3_length: 13
v_call: TRBV7-2
d_call: NA
cdr3_nt: TGTGCCAGCAGCCGTCAAGAGGGTTCACCCCTCCACTTT
cdr3_aa: CASSRQEGSPLHF

j_call: TRBJ1-5
clone_size: NA
cdr3_length: 16
v_call: TRBV15
d_call: NA
cdr3_nt: TGTGCCACCAGCACCCGGGGGGGCAGGGGCAATCAGCCCCAGCATTTT
cdr3_aa: CATSTRGGRGNQPQHF

j_call: TRBJ1-5
clone_size: few
cdr3_length: 16
v_call: TRBV5-8
d_call: NA
cdr3_nt: TGTGCCAGCAGCTTTCGTCCGGTGGATAGCAATCAGCCCCAGCATTTT
cdr3_aa: CASSFRPVDSNQPQHF

j_call: TRBJ1-1
clone_size: few
cdr3_length: 14
v_call: TRBV7-9
d_call: NA
cdr3_nt: TGTGCCAGCAGAAATGGGGATGGGGGCACTGAAGCTTTCTTT
cdr3_aa: CASRNGDGGTEAFF

j_call: TRBJ1-1
clone_size: few
cdr3_length: 12
v_call: TRBV4-1
d_call: NA
cdr3_nt: TGCGCCAGCAGCCAGGGTGGGATAGAAGCTTTCTTT
cdr3_aa: CASSQGGIEAFF

j_call: TRBJ2-5
clone_size: many
cdr3_length: 16
v_call: TRBV7-8
d_call: TRBD1
cdr3_nt: TGTGCCAGCAGCACCGGGACAGGGGGCGGAGGAGAGACCCAGTACTTC
cdr3_aa: CASSTGTGGGGETQYF

j_call: TRBJ2-5
clone_size: many
cdr3_length: 13
v_call: TRBV7-9
d_call: NA
cdr3_nt: TGTGCCAGCACCCCGGAGGGGGAAGAGACCCAGTACTTC
cdr3_aa: CASTPEGEETQYF

j_call: TRBJ1-5
clone_size: many
cdr3_length: 14
v_call: TRBV7-2
d_call: TRBD1
cdr3_nt: TGTGCCAGCAGCGGGACAGGTGACAATCAGCCCCAGCATTTT
cdr3_aa: CASSGTGDNQPQHF

j_call: TRBJ1-2
clone_size: NA
cdr3_length: 13
v_call: TRBV10-3
d_call: NA
cdr3_nt: TGTGCCATCAGTGGACCAGAGCGAAAGGGCTACACCTTC
cdr3_aa: CAISGPERKGYTF

j_call: TRBJ1-3
clone_size: many
cdr3_length: 13
v_call: TRBV7-9
d_call: NA
cdr3_nt: TGTGCCAGCAGCTTAGCAGCGGGAAACACCATATATTTT
cdr3_aa: CASSLAAGNTIYF

j_call: TRBJ1-5
clone_size: few
cdr3_length: 14
v_call: TRBV28
d_call: TRBD1
cdr3_nt: TGTGCCAGCAGTCTCCCGACAGGGGGTCAGCCCCAGCATTTT
cdr3_aa: CASSLPTGGQPQHF

j_call: TRBJ1-6
clone_size: many
cdr3_length: 16
v_call: TRBV7-2
d_call: NA
cdr3_nt: TGTGCCAGCAGCCAAAATTCAGATCCAGGGAATTCACCCCTCCACTTT
cdr3_aa: CASSQNSDPGNSPLHF

j_call: TRBJ2-5
clone_size: NA
cdr3_length: 15
v_call: TRBV7-2
d_call: TRBD2
cdr3_nt: TGTGCCAGCAGTCCTAGCGGGGGGGCAGAAGAGACCCAGTACTTC
cdr3_aa: CASSPSGGAEETQYF

j_call: TRBJ1-2
clone_size: many
cdr3_length: 17
v_call: TRBV10-3
d_call: TRBD1
cdr3_nt: TGTGCCATCAGTGAGTTGACCGGGACAGGGCCTAACTATGGCTACACCTTC
cdr3_aa: CAISELTGTGPNYGYTF

j_call: TRBJ2-7
clone_size: many
cdr3_length: 17
v_call: TRBV7-2
d_call: NA
cdr3_nt: TGTGCCAGCAGCTTAGTGCCCAACAGGGTGTCGGCCTACGAGCAGTACTTC
cdr3_aa: CASSLVPNRVSAYEQYF

j_call: TRBJ2-3
clone_size: few
cdr3_length: 16
v_call: TRBV3-1
d_call: NA
cdr3_nt: TGTGCCAGCAGCCAAGTTTGGGGGGCCGACACAGATACGCAGTATTTT
cdr3_aa: CASSQVWGADTDTQYF

j_call: TRBJ2-2
clone_size: few
cdr3_length: 14
v_call: TRBV7-2
d_call: NA
cdr3_nt: TGTGCCAGCAGCTTACACAGGGCCACCGGGGAGCTGTTTTTT
cdr3_aa: CASSLHRATGELFF

j_call: TRBJ2-5
clone_size: few
cdr3_length: 17
v_call: TRBV12-3/TRBV12-4
d_call: NA
cdr3_nt: TGTGCCAGCAGTTCCACATTGCCAACAGGGACCCAAGAGACCCAGTACTTC
cdr3_aa: CASSSTLPTGTQETQYF

j_call: TRBJ1-2
clone_size: many
cdr3_length: 15
v_call: TRBV7-2
d_call: TRBD1
cdr3_nt: TGTGCCAGCAGCTCGTATTTACAGGGGGCGTCCGGCTACACCTTC
cdr3_aa: CASSSYLQGASGYTF

j_call: TRBJ2-7
clone_size: many
cdr3_length: 16
v_call: TRBV19
d_call: NA
cdr3_nt: TGTGCCAGTAGCCCATCCGTTCGGGCCCTACTGCGGGAGCAGTACTTC
cdr3_aa: CASSPSVRALLREQYF

j_call: TRBJ2-1
clone_size: many
cdr3_length: 19
v_call: TRBV5-6
d_call: TRBD1
cdr3_nt: TGTGCCAGCAGCTTTATGGGACAGACCTATTTATGGGGGTACAATGAGCAGTTCTTC
cdr3_aa: CASSFMGQTYLWGYNEQFF

j_call: TRBJ2-7
clone_size: few
cdr3_length: 15
v_call: TRBV11-2
d_call: NA
cdr3_nt: TGTGCCAGCAGCTTAGTGGGGGGCAGGGGGTACGAGCAGTACTTC
cdr3_aa: CASSLVGGRGYEQYF

j_call: TRBJ1-2
clone_size: few
cdr3_length: 17
v_call: TRBV6-5
d_call: TRBD1
cdr3_nt: TGTGCCAGCAGTCGCAGGGACAGGGCTCTCCCAGACTATGGCTACACCTTC
cdr3_aa: CASSRRDRALPDYGYTF

j_call: TRBJ1-1
clone_size: NA
cdr3_length: 15
v_call: TRBV12-3/TRBV12-4
d_call: NA
cdr3_nt: TGTGCCAGCAGCTCCCCTGTTATAGGGGCGACTGAAGCTTTCTTT
cdr3_aa: CASSSPVIGATEAFF

j_call: TRBJ2-7
clone_size: many
cdr3_length: 14
v_call: TRBV7-2
d_call: TRBD1
cdr3_nt: TGTGCCAGCAGCCATGGGGACAGGGACTACGAGCAGTACTTC
cdr3_aa: CASSHGDRDYEQYF

j_call: TRBJ2-7
clone_size: many
cdr3_length: 14
v_call: TRBV4-3
d_call: NA
cdr3_nt: TGCGCCAGCAGCCAAGGAAGGGGGACCTACGAGCAGTACTTC
cdr3_aa: CASSQGRGTYEQYF

j_call: TRBJ1-4
clone_size: few
cdr3_length: 13
v_call: TRBV29-1
d_call: NA
cdr3_nt: TGCAGCGTTGAAGATACGGGACGCGAAAAACTGTTTTTT
cdr3_aa: CSVEDTGREKLFF

j_call: TRBJ2-1
clone_size: many
cdr3_length: 14
v_call: TRBV11-3
d_call: NA
cdr3_nt: TGTGCCAGCAGCCGGGGGTCACCGCACGGTGAGCAGTTCTTC
cdr3_aa: CASSRGSPHGEQFF

j_call: TRBJ2-1
clone_size: NA
cdr3_length: 16
v_call: TRBV27
d_call: TRBD1
cdr3_nt: TGTGCCAGCAGTTCCTCGACAGGGTACAACTACAATGAGCAGTTCTTC
cdr3_aa: CASSSSTGYNYNEQFF

j_call: TRBJ2-7
clone_size: many
cdr3_length: 15
v_call: TRBV28
d_call: TRBD1
cdr3_nt: TGTGCCAGCAGTTTACTGGACAGGGTCGGATACGAGCAGTACTTC
cdr3_aa: CASSLLDRVGYEQYF

j_call: TRBJ2-1
clone_size: NA
cdr3_length: 15
v_call: TRBV19
d_call: NA
cdr3_nt: TGTGCCAGTAGTATACAATCTAGACTGTACAATGAGCAGTTCTTC
cdr3_aa: CASSIQSRLYNEQFF

j_call: TRBJ1-5
clone_size: many
cdr3_length: 14
v_call: TRBV6-2/TRBV6-3
d_call: NA
cdr3_nt: TGTGCCAGCAGTTACGGATGGGGCAATCAGCCCCAGCATTTT
cdr3_aa: CASSYGWGNQPQHF

j_call: TRBJ1-5
clone_size: NA
cdr3_length: 17
v_call: TRBV15
d_call: NA
cdr3_nt: TGTGCCACCAGCAGCGAAAAAAACAGGATACAGGATCAGCCCCAGCATTTT
cdr3_aa: CATSSEKNRIQDQPQHF

j_call: TRBJ1-2
clone_size: NA
cdr3_length: 14
v_call: TRBV2
d_call: TRBD1
cdr3_nt: TGTGCCAGCAGTGAATCGACAGGGGCCTATGGCTACACCTTC
cdr3_aa: CASSESTGAYGYTF

j_call: TRBJ1-4
clone_size: NA
cdr3_length: 14
v_call: TRBV15
d_call: NA
cdr3_nt: TGTGCCACCAGCAGAGATTTCGGGAGGGAAAAACTGTTTTTT
cdr3_aa: CATSRDFGREKLFF

j_call: TRBJ2-2
clone_size: NA
cdr3_length: 15
v_call: TRBV28
d_call: NA
cdr3_nt: TGTGCCAGCTGGGGGGTGGAGGGCAACACCGGGGAGCTGTTTTTT
cdr3_aa: CASWGVEGNTGELFF

j_call: TRBJ2-5
clone_size: many
cdr3_length: 13
v_call: TRBV7-2
d_call: NA
cdr3_nt: TGTGCCAGCAGCTTAGGGCCGCCAGAGACCCAGTACTTC
cdr3_aa: CASSLGPPETQYF

j_call: TRBJ1-5
clone_size: many
cdr3_length: 18
v_call: TRBV6-1
d_call: NA
cdr3_nt: TGTGCCAGCAGTGAAGCGTATTTTGGGGGCTATAGCAATCAGCCCCAGCATTTT
cdr3_aa: CASSEAYFGGYSNQPQHF

j_call: TRBJ1-5
clone_size: few
cdr3_length: 12
v_call: TRBV20-1
d_call: NA
cdr3_nt: TGCAGTGCTAGCTCCGGCAATCAGCCCCAGCATTTT
cdr3_aa: CSASSGNQPQHF

j_call: TRBJ2-5
clone_size: NA
cdr3_length: 15
v_call: TRBV20-1
d_call: TRBD2
cdr3_nt: TGCAGTGCTAGACCGACTAGCGGGGGTCAAGAGACCCAGTACTTC
cdr3_aa: CSARPTSGGQETQYF

j_call: TRBJ1-6
clone_size: NA
cdr3_length: 17
v_call: TRBV28
d_call: NA
cdr3_nt: TGTGCCAGCAGTTTAGGCGGGCTCGGCTCCTATAATTCACCCCTCCACTTT
cdr3_aa: CASSLGGLGSYNSPLHF

j_call: TRBJ1-2
clone_size: NA
cdr3_length: 14
v_call: TRBV6-2/TRBV6-3
d_call: TRBD1
cdr3_nt: TGTGCCACGGGCCGGGACAGGGGCAACTATGGCTACACCTTC
cdr3_aa: CATGRDRGNYGYTF

j_call: TRBJ2-5
clone_size: few
cdr3_length: 13
v_call: TRBV6-2/TRBV6-3
d_call: NA
cdr3_nt: TGTGCCAGCAGTGTCGGACAGCCAGAGACCCAGTACTTC
cdr3_aa: CASSVGQPETQYF

j_call: TRBJ1-2
clone_size: NA
cdr3_length: 13
v_call: TRBV20-1
d_call: NA
cdr3_nt: TGCAGTGCTAGGACAGCTACCTACTATGGCTACACCTTC
cdr3_aa: CSARTATYYGYTF

j_call: TRBJ2-2
clone_size: few
cdr3_length: 13
v_call: TRBV20-1
d_call: NA
cdr3_nt: TGCAGTGCTAGAAACCCATCGACCGGGGAGCTGTTTTTT
cdr3_aa: CSARNPSTGELFF

j_call: TRBJ2-7
clone_size: many
cdr3_length: 16
v_call: TRBV7-2
d_call: NA
cdr3_nt: TGTGCCAGCAGCTTAGCGAGGGGCCTTAGCTCCTACGAGCAGTACTTC
cdr3_aa: CASSLARGLSSYEQYF

j_call: TRBJ2-3
clone_size: NA
cdr3_length: 14
v_call: TRBV5-1
d_call: NA
cdr3_nt: TGCGCCAGCAGCTTGGCCGGGCAGGCAGATACGCAGTATTTT
cdr3_aa: CASSLAGQADTQYF

j_call: TRBJ2-3
clone_size: NA
cdr3_length: 15
v_call: TRBV6-1
d_call: NA
cdr3_nt: TGTGCCAGCAGCCACGCCGGGACTAGCACAGATACGCAGTATTTT
cdr3_aa: CASSHAGTSTDTQYF

j_call: TRBJ2-6
clone_size: few
cdr3_length: 16
v_call: TRBV11-2
d_call: TRBD1
cdr3_nt: TGTGCCAGCAGCTTATATAGGGGGCGCGGGGCCAACGTCCTGACTTTC
cdr3_aa: CASSLYRGRGANVLTF

j_call: TRBJ2-2
clone_size: few
cdr3_length: 14
v_call: TRBV20-1
d_call: NA
cdr3_nt: TGCAGTGCGTCCCGGGGAGCTAACACCGGGGAGCTGTTTTTT
cdr3_aa: CSASRGANTGELFF

j_call: TRBJ1-2
clone_size: many
cdr3_length: 18
v_call: TRBV7-2
d_call: NA
cdr3_nt: TGTGCCAGCAGCTTACGATGGGTTTGGGTTAAGGCTAACTATGGCTACACCTTC
cdr3_aa: CASSLRWVWVKANYGYTF

j_call: TRBJ2-1
clone_size: few
cdr3_length: 15
v_call: TRBV24-1
d_call: TRBD2
cdr3_nt: TGTGCCACCAGTGATGGGCTAGCGGGGGTCAATGAGCAGTTCTTC
cdr3_aa: CATSDGLAGVNEQFF

j_call: TRBJ2-2
clone_size: many
cdr3_length: 15
v_call: TRBV7-2
d_call: NA
cdr3_nt: TGTGCCAGCAGCTTCCAGGGTCGGAGCACCGGGGAGCTGTTTTTT
cdr3_aa: CASSFQGRSTGELFF

j_call: TRBJ2-1
clone_size: NA
cdr3_length: 15
v_call: TRBV7-7
d_call: NA
cdr3_nt: TGTGCTAGCAGCTTCGGGGTTTCGACTTCCAATGAGCAGTTCTTC
cdr3_aa: CASSFGVSTSNEQFF

j_call: TRBJ1-1
clone_size: few
cdr3_length: 13
v_call: TRBV20-1
d_call: NA
cdr3_nt: TGCAGTGCTCCCCGTTTGGGGAACACTGAAGCTTTCTTT
cdr3_aa: CSAPRLGNTEAFF